This T cell receptor beta chain came from a study of cytomegalovirus exposure and HLA in healthy donors. The J segment lost 2 bases and the V segment lost 3 bases, leaving 3 bases of the junction unmatched. Germline CDR1 reads SEHNR; CDR2 reads FQNEAQ (reference sequence). The CDR3 consists of 14 residues. The method was immunoSEQ multiplex PCR; TCRdb's version includes in-frame clones alone and lacks a portion of them. The data hold under 200,000 clones, with roughly 96% observed a single time. This chain connects TRBV7-9 to TRBJ1-2, with TRBD1 matching 7 bases. This clonotype was sampled from a woman aged 18-30 years in good health and CMV-seronegative. The sample consisted of PBMCs. The DNA for the CDR3 is TGTGCCAGCAGCTTGGGACAGCTAAACTATGGCTACACCTTC. Its translation: CASSLGQLNYGYTF. The complete variable domain, with remaining parts taken from reference TRBV7-9 and TRBJ1-2, reads DTGVSQNPRHKITKRGQNVTFRCDPISEHNRLYWYRQTLGQGPEFLTYFQNEAQLEKSRLLSDRFSAERPKGSFSTLEIQRTEQGDSAMYLCASSLGQLNYGYTFGSGTRLTVV.